The 23 T cell receptor beta chains listed next were all sequenced from one sample in a study of T-cell reconstitution after alpha-beta-depleted transplantation in children. The library targeted TCRbeta and was prepared with unique molecular identifiers. TCRdb reanalysed the PCR reads using MiXCR and keeps one entry per CDR3 protein. The sample shows approximately 400,000 distinct CDR3 sequences, around 9.9% of them seen only once. The source material was PBMCs from the stem cell graft donor, sampled from the stem cell graft. All receptors come from a human donor who donated a stem cell graft to a child with acute myeloid leukemia.

There are many counts of this clonotype. The rearrangement joins TRBV10-3 to TRBJ1-1; no clear D gene. Germline CDR1 ENHRY, CDR2 SYGVKD. V lost 8 bases, J lost 4 bases, and 14 bases lay in between. This CDR3 spans 13 amino acids. The CDR3 DNA is TGTGCCATCCAAAGGGCGGAGTCCACTGAAGCTTTCTTT. Protein product: CAIQRAESTEAFF.

The CDR3 region is CASSLVESLNIQYF. CDR3 coding DNA: TGTGCCAGCAGCTTGGTGGAGTCCCTAAACATTCAGTACTTC. The chain combines TRBV5-4 with TRBJ2-4, with D unclear. The CDR3 loop spans 14 amino acids. In germline, CDR1 is SGHNT, CDR2 YYREEE (reference sequence). Trimming stripped 0 bases from V and 6 bases from J, with 10 bases between. Drawing the rest from reference TRBV5-4 and TRBJ2-4, the complete variable domain is ETGVTQSPTHLIKTRGQQVTLRCSSQSGHNTVSWYQQALGQGPQFIFQYYREEENGRGNFPPRFSGLQFPNYSSELNVNALELDDSALYLCASSLVESLNIQYFGAGTRLSVL.

This clonotype was observed a few times. The rearrangement links TRBV9 to TRBJ2-3, with TRBD2 matching 11 bases. The CDR3 length is 17 residues. Germline assignment: CDR1 SGDLS and CDR2 YYNGEE. V shed 1 base, J shed 4 bases, and the junction held 8 bases outside the gene matches. The CDR3 here is CASSVSTSGSRSDTQYF. The CDR3 coding sequence is TGTGCCAGCAGCGTAAGCACTAGCGGGAGTCGATCAGATACGCAGTATTTT.

This clonotype has only a few counts. The V call is TRBV7-6, the J call TRBJ2-7, with unresolved D. The germline gives CDR1 SGHVS, CDR2 FNYEAQ. The CDR3 consists of 13 residues. V shed 5 bases and J shed 3 bases, with 11 bases lying between them. The CDR3 reads CASSTYVGYEQYV. For the CDR3, the DNA is TGTGCCAGCAGCACGTATGTGGGCTACGAGCAGTACGTC.

This chain links TRBV29-1 with TRBJ2-5, with D perhaps TRBD1 (5 bases). The CDR3 has 11 residues. CDR1 is SQVTM, CDR2 ANQGSEA, per germline. Trimming removed 4 bases from V and 2 bases from J, with 5 bases in between. CDR3 sequence (DNA): TGCAGCGTTGCAGGGCAAGAGACCCAGTACTTC. Translating it yields CSVAGQETQYF.

This clonotype was detected many times. V and J are TRBV10-3 and TRBJ2-5, with D unclear. Germline loops: CDR1 ENHRY, CDR2 SYGVKD. Trimming took 8 bases from V and 5 from J, leaving 9 bases between them. This CDR3 comprises 11 residues. The CDR3 sequence: CAIGLGETQYF. The CDR3 nucleotides read TGTGCCATCGGTCTGGGGGAGACCCAGTACTTC.

V and J are TRBV30 and TRBJ2-1, with 9 bases matching TRBD2. V was clipped by 5 bases and J by 0 bases; unmatched bases: 8. The germline CDR1 and CDR2 sequences are GTSNPN and SVGIG (reference sequence). The CDR3 totals 16 residues. In nucleotides, the CDR3 is TGTGCCTGGGAACGCGGGAGGGTAAGCTCCTACAATGAGCAGTTCTTC. As protein: CAWERGRVSSYNEQFF.

The rearrangement links TRBV5-1 to TRBJ1-4, with 7 bases that match TRBD1. Germline CDR1 is SGHRS and CDR2 is YFSETQ. The CDR3 is made up of 14 amino acids. J was trimmed by 7 bases and V by 3 bases; bases with no gene match: 6. CDR3 residues: CASSSRQGSEKLFF. Written as DNA, the CDR3 is TGCGCCAGCAGCTCCCGACAGGGAAGTGAAAAACTGTTTTTT.

This clonotype came up a few times. The rearrangement joins TRBV6-2 or TRBV6-3 to TRBJ2-1, with TRBD2 matching 7 bases. Unmatched junction bases numbered 12, after V lost 0 bases and J lost 4 bases. The CDR3 runs to 18 residues. CDR1 and CDR2 (germline): MNHEY, SVGEGT. The CDR3 bases are TGTGCCAGCAGTTACTCCGAAAAGGGGCGGGGGATTTACAATGAGCAGTTCTTC. This encodes CASSYSEKGRGIYNEQFF.

In this sample, this clonotype turned up a few times. The chain employs TRBV20-1 and TRBJ1-5; D unresolved. The germline CDR1 and CDR2 sequences are DFQATT and SNEGSKA (reference sequence). Trimming stripped 3 bases from V and 0 bases from J, with 12 bases between. The length of the CDR3 is 15 residues. Here the CDR3 reads CSASKGSYSNQPQHF. CDR3 DNA: TGCAGTGCTAGCAAGGGCTCTTATAGCAATCAGCCCCAGCATTTT.

In this sample, this clonotype turned up a few times. The chain combines TRBV29-1 with TRBJ2-2; D remains ambiguous. Trimming left V 1 base short and J 1 base short, with 7 bases between. CDR1 and CDR2 from the germline V gene are SQVTM and ANQGSEA. The CDR3 has 14 amino acids. In DNA, the CDR3 is TGCAGCGTTGAAGGCAGCAAGAACACCGGGGAGCTGTTTTTT. It codes for CSVEGSKNTGELFF.

The rearrangement joins TRBV20-1 to TRBJ2-1, with D possibly being TRBD2 (6 bases). The ends were cut back, 6 bases at V and 0 bases at J, with 15 bases in the middle. Germline V gene data show CDR1 as DFQATT and CDR2 as SNEGSKA (reference sequence). The CDR3 is made up of 15 amino acids. Written as DNA, the CDR3 is TGCAGTGCCCCCCCGGAGGGTCCCTCCTACAATGAGCAGTTCTTC. Its translation is CSAPPEGPSYNEQFF.

This clonotype was picked up many times. The chain links TRBV3-1 to TRBJ2-2; weak D call: TRBD1 (5 bases). Between the trimmed V and J ends, which lost 4 bases and 6 bases, there was a span of 15 bases. Germline-derived CDR1 and CDR2 are LGHDT and YNNKEL (reference sequence). The CDR3 has 15 amino acids. The CDR3 sequence: CASSRQGLPSGELFF. CDR3 sequence (DNA): TGTGCCAGCAGCCGCCAGGGTCTTCCGTCCGGGGAGCTGTTTTTT.

The V call is TRBV29-1, the J call TRBJ1-1; 8 bases match TRBD1. This CDR3 is 14 amino acids long. J gave up 4 bases and V 3 bases, and 7 bases lay outside the gene matches. Germline V gene lookup returns CDR1 SQVTM and CDR2 ANQGSEA. CDR3 coding DNA: TGCAGCGTTGATCGACAGGGGTTAGGCACTGAAGCTTTCTTT. As protein: CSVDRQGLGTEAFF.

In this sample, this clonotype turned up a few times. The chain carries TRBV3-1 and TRBJ1-5; a possible D gene is TRBD1 (5 bases). The CDR3 runs 14 residues. V dropped 0 bases and J dropped 5 bases, with 8 bases sitting between them. Germline CDR1 and CDR2: LGHDT and YNNKEL (reference sequence). The CDR3 DNA reads TGTGCCAGCAGCCAAGACGGGGGGTATCAGCCCCAGCATTTT. Residues: CASSQDGGYQPQHF.

This clonotype has more than one count but fewer than ten. The chain carries TRBV5-1 and TRBJ2-2; D gene uncertain. CDR3 length: 14 amino acids. In germline, CDR1 is SGHRS, CDR2 YFSETQ. Between the trimmed V and J ends, which lost 2 bases and 2 bases, there was a span of 7 bases. The CDR3 DNA sequence: TGCGCCAGCAGCTTTGGTTATAACACCGGGGAGCTGTTTTTT. This gives the protein CASSFGYNTGELFF.

This clonotype was seen more than once but under ten times. This chain links TRBV5-1 with TRBJ2-1, with 10 nucleotides matching TRBD2. V shed 2 bases, J shed 7 bases, and the junction held 6 bases outside the gene matches. Germline CDR1 reads SGHRS; CDR2 reads YFSETQ. This CDR3 has 15 residues. The CDR3 nucleotides are TGCGCCAGCAGCTTATCTAGCGGGGGAAATAATGAGCAGTTCTTC. It codes for CASSLSSGGNNEQFF.

The genes are TRBV5-4 and TRBJ2-7; TRBD1 is a possible D gene (6 bases). V lost 3 bases to trimming and J lost 5 bases, with 12 bases between them. Per the germline V gene, CDR1 is SGHNT and CDR2 is YYREEE (reference sequence). This CDR3 spans 13 amino acids. CDR3 residues: CASSWGTFDEQYF. The CDR3 DNA reads TGTGCCAGCAGCTGGGGGACATTCGACGAGCAGTACTTC.

The sample holds many counts of this clonotype. The rearrangement links TRBV12-3 or TRBV12-4 to TRBJ2-2; unclear D gene. CDR3 size: 13 residues. V was clipped by 6 bases and J by 4 bases, with 9 bases between them. In DNA, the CDR3 is TGTGCCAGCAGCAACGTGGGCACCGGGGAGCTGTTTTTT. Encoded protein: CASSNVGTGELFF.

This chain uses TRBV30 with TRBJ2-7; 7 bases align to TRBD2. Germline CDR1 and CDR2: GTSNPN and SVGIG (reference sequence). V trimming: 5 bases; J trimming: 6 bases; junction bases outside the gene matches: 19. The CDR3 spans 16 residues. The CDR3 DNA follows: TGTGCCTGGGGACTCCACGTCGGTGGGAGGGCCTCCGAGCAGTACTTC. Its translation: CAWGLHVGGRASEQYF. The whole variable domain, remainder taken from reference TRBV30 and TRBJ2-7, is SQTIHQWPATLVQPVGSPLSLECTVEGTSNPNLYWYRQAAGRGLQLLFYSVGIGQISSEVPQNLSASRPQDRQFILSSKKLLLSDSGFYLCAWGLHVGGRASEQYFGPGTRLTVT.

In this sample, this clonotype turned up a few times. The chain carries TRBV7-2 and TRBJ2-1, with D possibly matching TRBD1 (6 bases). The CDR3 is made up of 14 amino acids. Trimming stripped 3 bases from V and 7 bases from J, with 13 bases between. Germline loops: CDR1 SGHTA, CDR2 FQGNSA. CDR3 amino acids: CASSFVGAGNEQFF. The CDR3 DNA follows: TGTGCCAGCAGCTTCGTGGGGGCCGGAAATGAGCAGTTCTTC. Complete variable domain (other parts from reference TRBV7-2 and TRBJ2-1): GAGVSQSPSNKVTEKGKDVELRCDPISGHTALYWYRQSLGQGLEFLIYFQGNSAPDKSGLPSDRFSAERTGGSVSTLTIQRTQQEDSAVYLCASSFVGAGNEQFFGPGTRLTVL.

This clonotype was seen many times. V is TRBV12-3 or TRBV12-4 and J is TRBJ1-5; TRBD1 matches 9 bases. V lost 1 base and J lost 0; bases outside the gene matches: 16. This CDR3 comprises 21 residues. The CDR3 DNA sequence: TGTGCCAGCAGTTTAGTTTCCCCTAGCGGGACAGGGCAGGGTAGCAATCAGCCCCAGCATTTT. Protein product: CASSLVSPSGTGQGSNQPQHF.

This clonotype was detected many times. This chain's CDR3 is CASSLGGIETQYF. In DNA form, the CDR3 reads TGTGCCAGCAGCTTAGGAGGGATAGAGACCCAGTACTTC. The chain recombines TRBV7-9 with TRBJ2-5, with D perhaps matching TRBD2 (5 bases). CDR1 and CDR2 (germline): SEHNR, FQNEAQ (reference sequence). V lost 1 base and J 4 bases, leaving 7 bases between the germline ends. The CDR3 covers 13 residues.